This T cell receptor (beta chain) was documented in a study of neoadjuvant nivolumab and ipilimumab in lung cancer. CDR1 is SGHRS and CDR2 is YFSETQ in the germline V gene. V lost 0 bases and J 2 bases, leaving 10 bases between the germline ends. This CDR3 is built from 15 residues. As to this clone: Antigen specificity is unknown.

Sequencing was performed with immunoSEQ multiplex PCR; in TCRdb, only in-frame clones are kept and a portion is missing. This sample yields 25,000 to 35,000 clones, of which about 92% are seen a single time; 2% to 2.5% belongs to the top ten. Study results and caveats: TCR sequencing covered a small number of samples. Pretherapy blood TCR richness correlated positively with resected tumor richness. Only two of four nivolumab-treated tumors gained richness and clonality by surgery.

J is TRBJ2-3 and V is TRBV5-1; D may be TRBD1 (5 bases). The source is an adult with non-small cell lung cancer. The starting material was peripheral blood, obtained after neoadjuvant nivolumab, alone or with ipilimumab, at or shortly before surgery. The CDR3 DNA follows: TGCGCCAGCAGCTTGGATGGGGCGTACACAGATACGCAGTATTTT. This gives the protein CASSLDGAYTDTQYF.